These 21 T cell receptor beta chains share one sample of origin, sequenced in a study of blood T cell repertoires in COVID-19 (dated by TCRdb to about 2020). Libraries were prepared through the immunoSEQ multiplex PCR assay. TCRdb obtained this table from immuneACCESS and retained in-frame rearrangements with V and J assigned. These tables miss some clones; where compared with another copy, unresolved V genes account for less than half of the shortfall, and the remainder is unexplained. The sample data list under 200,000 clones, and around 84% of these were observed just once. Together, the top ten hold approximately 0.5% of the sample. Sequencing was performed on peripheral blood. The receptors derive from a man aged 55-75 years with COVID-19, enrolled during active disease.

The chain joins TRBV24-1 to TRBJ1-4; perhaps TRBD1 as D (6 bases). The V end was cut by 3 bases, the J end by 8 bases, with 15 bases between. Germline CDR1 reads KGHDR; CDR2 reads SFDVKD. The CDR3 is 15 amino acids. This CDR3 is CATSDGGHTEEKLFF. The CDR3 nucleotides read TGTGCCACCAGTGATGGGGGACATACGGAAGAAAAACTGTTTTTT.

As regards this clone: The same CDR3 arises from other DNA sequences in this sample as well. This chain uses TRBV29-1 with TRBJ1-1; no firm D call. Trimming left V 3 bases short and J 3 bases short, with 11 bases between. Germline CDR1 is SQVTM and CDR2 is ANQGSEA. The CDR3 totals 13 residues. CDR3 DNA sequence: TGCAGCGTTGATAAGGGCGGGGACACTGAAGCTTTCTTT. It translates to CSVDKGGDTEAFF.

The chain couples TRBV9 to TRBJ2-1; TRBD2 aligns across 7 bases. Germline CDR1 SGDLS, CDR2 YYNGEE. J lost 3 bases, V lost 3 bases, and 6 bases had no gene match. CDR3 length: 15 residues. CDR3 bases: TGTGCCAGCAGCGAGAGACTAGCTAGCTACAATGAGCAGTTCTTC. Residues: CASSERLASYNEQFF.

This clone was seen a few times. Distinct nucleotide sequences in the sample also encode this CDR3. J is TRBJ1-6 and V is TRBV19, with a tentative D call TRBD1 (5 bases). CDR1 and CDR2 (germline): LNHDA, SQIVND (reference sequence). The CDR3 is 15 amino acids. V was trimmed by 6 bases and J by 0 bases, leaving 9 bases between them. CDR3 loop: CASSGGSSYNSPLHF. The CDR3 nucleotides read TGTGCCAGTAGCGGGGGGAGCTCCTATAATTCACCCCTCCACTTT.

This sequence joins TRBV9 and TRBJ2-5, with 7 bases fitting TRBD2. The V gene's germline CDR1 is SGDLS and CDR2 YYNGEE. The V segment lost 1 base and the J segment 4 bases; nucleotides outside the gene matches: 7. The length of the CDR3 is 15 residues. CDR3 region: CASSVRAGAPETQYF. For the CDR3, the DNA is TGTGCCAGCAGCGTAAGGGCGGGAGCCCCAGAGACCCAGTACTTC.

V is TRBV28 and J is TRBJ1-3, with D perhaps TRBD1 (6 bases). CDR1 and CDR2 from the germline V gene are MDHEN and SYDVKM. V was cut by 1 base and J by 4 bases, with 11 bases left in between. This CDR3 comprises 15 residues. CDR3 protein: CASSLLGAEGNTIYF. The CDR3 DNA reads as TGTGCCAGCAGTTTATTGGGGGCGGAGGGAAACACCATATATTTT.

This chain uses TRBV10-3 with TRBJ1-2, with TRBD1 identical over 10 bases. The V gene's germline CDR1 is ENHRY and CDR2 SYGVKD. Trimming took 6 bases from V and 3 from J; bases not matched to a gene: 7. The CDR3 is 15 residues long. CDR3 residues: CAIRADRGRDYGYTF. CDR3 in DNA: TGTGCCATCAGAGCCGACAGGGGGCGAGACTATGGCTACACCTTC.

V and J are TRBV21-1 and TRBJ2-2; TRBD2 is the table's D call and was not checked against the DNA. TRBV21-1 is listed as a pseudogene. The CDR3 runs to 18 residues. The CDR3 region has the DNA TGTGCCAGCAGCAATGGCAGGAGGAGGAGTGGAAGGACCGGGGAGCTGTTTTTT. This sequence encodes CASSNGRRRSGRTGELFF.

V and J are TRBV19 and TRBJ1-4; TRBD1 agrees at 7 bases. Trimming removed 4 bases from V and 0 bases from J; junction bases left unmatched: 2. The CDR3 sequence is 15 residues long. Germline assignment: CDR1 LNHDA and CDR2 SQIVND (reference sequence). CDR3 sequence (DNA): TGTGCCAGTAGTACTGGGACAGCAACTAATGAAAAACTGTTTTTT. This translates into CASSTGTATNEKLFF. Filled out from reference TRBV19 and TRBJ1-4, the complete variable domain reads DGGITQSPKYLFRKEGQNVTLSCEQNLNHDAMYWYRQDPGQGLRLIYYSQIVNDFQKGDIAEGYSVSREKKESFPLTVTSAQKNPTAFYLCASSTGTATNEKLFFGSGTQLSVL.

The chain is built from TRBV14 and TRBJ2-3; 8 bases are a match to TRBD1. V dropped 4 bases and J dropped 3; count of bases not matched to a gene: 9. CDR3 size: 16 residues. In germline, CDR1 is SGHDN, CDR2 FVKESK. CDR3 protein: CASSLGQGARTDTQYF. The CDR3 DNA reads TGTGCCAGCAGCCTAGGCCAGGGGGCGCGTACAGATACGCAGTATTTT.

DNA of the CDR3: TGTGCCAGCAGCTTAGAGACGGGAGACTATGGCTACACCTTC. Its protein is CASSLETGDYGYTF. The gene calls are TRBV11-3 and TRBJ1-2; D is undetermined. The CDR3 sequence is 14 residues long. Germline loops: CDR1 SGHNT, CDR2 YENEEA. V gave up 0 bases and J gave up 3 bases, with 8 bases separating them. Full variable domain (missing parts from reference TRBV11-3 and TRBJ1-2): EAGVVQSPRYKIIEKKQPVAFWCNPISGHNTLYWYLQNLGQGPELLIRYENEEAVDDSQLPKDRFSAERLKGVDSTLKIQPAELGDSAVYLCASSLETGDYGYTFGSGTRLTVV.

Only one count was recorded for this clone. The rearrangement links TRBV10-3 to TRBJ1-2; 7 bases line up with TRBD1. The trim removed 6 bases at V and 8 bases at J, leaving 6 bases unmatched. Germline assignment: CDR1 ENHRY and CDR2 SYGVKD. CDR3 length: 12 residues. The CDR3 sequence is CAIRGTALGYTF. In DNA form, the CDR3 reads TGTGCCATCAGAGGGACAGCCCTAGGCTACACCTTC.

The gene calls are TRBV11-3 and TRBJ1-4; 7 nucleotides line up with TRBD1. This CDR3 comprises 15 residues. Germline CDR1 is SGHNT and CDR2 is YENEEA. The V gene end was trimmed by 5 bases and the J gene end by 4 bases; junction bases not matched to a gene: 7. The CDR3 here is CASSQPGGFNEKLFF. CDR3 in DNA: TGTGCCAGCAGCCAACCAGGGGGATTTAATGAAAAACTGTTTTTT.

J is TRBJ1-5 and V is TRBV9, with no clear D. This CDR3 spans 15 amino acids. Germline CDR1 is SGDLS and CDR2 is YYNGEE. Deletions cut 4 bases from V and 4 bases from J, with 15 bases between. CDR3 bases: TGTGCCAGCAGCCCAGAGGGAGGGCTAAATCAGCCCCAGCATTTT. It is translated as CASSPEGGLNQPQHF.

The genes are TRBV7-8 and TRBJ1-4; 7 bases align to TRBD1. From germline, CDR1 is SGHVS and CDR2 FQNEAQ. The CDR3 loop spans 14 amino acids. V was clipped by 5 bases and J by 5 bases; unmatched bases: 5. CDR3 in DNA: TGTGCCAGCAGCCGACAGGGCCAAAATGAAAAACTGTTTTTT. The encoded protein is CASSRQGQNEKLFF.

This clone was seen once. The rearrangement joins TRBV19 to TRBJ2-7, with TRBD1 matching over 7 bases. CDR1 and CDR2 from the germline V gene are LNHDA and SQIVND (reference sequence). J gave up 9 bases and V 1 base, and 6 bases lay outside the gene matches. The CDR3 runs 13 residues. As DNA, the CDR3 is TGTGCCAGTAGTATAGCGGGGAACAGGGGGCAGTACTTC. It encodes CASSIAGNRGQYF.

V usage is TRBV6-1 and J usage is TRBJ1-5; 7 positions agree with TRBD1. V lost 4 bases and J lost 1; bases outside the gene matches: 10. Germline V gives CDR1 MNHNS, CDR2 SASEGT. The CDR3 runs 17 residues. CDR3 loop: CASSVRGPLGSNQPQHF. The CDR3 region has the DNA TGTGCCAGCAGTGTGAGGGGGCCCTTAGGCAGCAATCAGCCCCAGCATTTT.

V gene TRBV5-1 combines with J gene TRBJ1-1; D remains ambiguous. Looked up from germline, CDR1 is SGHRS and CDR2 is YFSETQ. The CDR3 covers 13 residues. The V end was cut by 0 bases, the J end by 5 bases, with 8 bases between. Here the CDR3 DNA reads TGCGCCAGCAGCTTGGCGGTGGTTACTGAAGCTTTCTTT. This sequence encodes CASSLAVVTEAFF.

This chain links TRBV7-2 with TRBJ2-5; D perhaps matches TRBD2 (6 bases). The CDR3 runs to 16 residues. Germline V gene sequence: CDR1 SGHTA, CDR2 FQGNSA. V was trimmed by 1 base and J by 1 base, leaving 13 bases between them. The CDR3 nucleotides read TGTGCCAGCAGCTTAGTCGGAGGGAACAGCCAAGAGACCCAGTACTTC. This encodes CASSLVGGNSQETQYF.

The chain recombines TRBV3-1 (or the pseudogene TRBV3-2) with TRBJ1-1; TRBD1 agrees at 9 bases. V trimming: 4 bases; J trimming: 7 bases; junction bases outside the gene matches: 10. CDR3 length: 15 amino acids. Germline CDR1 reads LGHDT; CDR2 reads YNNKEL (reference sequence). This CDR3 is CASSPYGTGLDEAFF. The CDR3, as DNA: TGTGCCAGCAGCCCATACGGGACAGGGTTGGATGAAGCTTTCTTT.

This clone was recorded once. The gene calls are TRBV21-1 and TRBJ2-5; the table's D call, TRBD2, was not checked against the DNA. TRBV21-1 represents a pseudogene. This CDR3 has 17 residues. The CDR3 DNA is TGTGCCAGCAGCCTTACACTGAGGAGGAGTGACCAAGAGACCCAGTACTTC. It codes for CASSLTLRRSDQETQYF.